This note documents a single T cell receptor beta chain sequence. V shed 5 bases, J shed 3 bases, and the junction held 7 bases outside the gene matches. CDR1 is MDHEN and CDR2 is SYDVKM in the germline V gene. This CDR3 is built from 15 residues. This sample is drawn from a study of blood T cell repertoires in COVID-19. Whole-study context: COVID-19 samples collected from the United States, Italy and Spain covered acute and convalescent phases. In each case, the material was cDNA or gDNA derived from T cells, B-cell-depleted T cells, or PBMCs.

Original methodology: Cell counts per sample came from amplifying reference gene primers. TCRdb's table, derived via immunoSEQ multiplex PCR, lists solely in-frame clones and lacks some. V and J calls and clone size are as listed in that table; D and trimming were resolved from the DNA. The table shows 200,000 or so clones, with roughly nine tenths occurring only once. The sequenced material came from peripheral blood. This receptor was obtained from a man aged 70-80 years with active or convalescent COVID-19. The chain recombines TRBV28 with TRBJ1-5; 7 bases match TRBD1. This CDR3 reads CASSPPDRPNQPQHF. The CDR3 bases are TGTGCCAGCAGTCCCCCGGACAGGCCCAATCAGCCCCAGCATTTT.